The clone carrying this TCR beta chain was seen only a few times. Its antigen is not known. This record belongs to a study of post-analysis software for immune sequencing data. Study background: The disease courses covered relapsing-remitting, secondary progressive and progressive-relapsing multiple sclerosis.

General study points: Controls showed significantly higher normalized Chao1 diversity than did multiple sclerosis patients. Samples from a shared batch, those prepared together, strongly co-clustered by F measure.

Presence of unique molecular identifiers characterized the TCR beta cDNA libraries. TCRdb redid the calling of the PCR reads with MiXCR, one entry per CDR3 protein. The table has about 620,000 distinct CDR3 sequences, about 40% seen once. The specimen sequenced was blood. This TCR was recovered from a girl between 10 and 17 years old with multiple sclerosis.

The CDR3 region is CASSTRTGGSTEAFF. In DNA, the CDR3 is TGTGCCAGCAGTACTAGGACAGGGGGAAGCACTGAAGCTTTCTTT. This sequence joins TRBV12-3 or TRBV12-4 and TRBJ1-1; TRBD1 matches 10 bases. The CDR3 length is 15 residues. V lost 5 bases and J lost 4; bases outside the gene matches: 7.